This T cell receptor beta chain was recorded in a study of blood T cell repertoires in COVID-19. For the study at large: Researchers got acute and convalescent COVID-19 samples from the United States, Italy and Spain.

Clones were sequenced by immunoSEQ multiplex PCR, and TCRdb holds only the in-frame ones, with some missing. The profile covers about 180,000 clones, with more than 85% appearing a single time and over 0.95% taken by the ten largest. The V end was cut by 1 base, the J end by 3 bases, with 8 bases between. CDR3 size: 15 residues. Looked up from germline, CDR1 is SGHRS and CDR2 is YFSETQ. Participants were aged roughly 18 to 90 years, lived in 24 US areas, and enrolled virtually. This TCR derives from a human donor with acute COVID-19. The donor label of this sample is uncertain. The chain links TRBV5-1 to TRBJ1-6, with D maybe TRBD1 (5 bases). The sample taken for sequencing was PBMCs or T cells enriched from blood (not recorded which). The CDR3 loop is CASSLRDSYNSPLHF. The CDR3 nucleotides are TGCGCCAGCAGCTTGAGAGACAGCTATAATTCACCCCTCCACTTT.